Presented here are 3 T cell receptor beta chains from one specimen sequenced in a study of vaccination and CD4 T cells after COVID-19. What these receptors recognize is not known. Researchers used the Oncomine TCR Beta short-read assay to sequence DNA from cultured CD4+ T cells. TCRdb analysed the PCR reads with MiXCR anew, one entry per CDR3 protein. The data contain a few thousand distinct CDR3 sequences, 48% of them singletons. Treatment: roughly 11-day PBMC culture with coronavirus spike peptide pools or control peptides (ViraFEST assay). The material sequenced was CD4+ T cells from blood, cultured in vitro. The receptor set was obtained from a human donor who had recovered from COVID-19.

The chain recombines TRBV20-1 with TRBJ2-1; D is perhaps TRBD1 or TRBD2 (5 bases each). The CDR3 is 14 residues long. Trimming cost V 3 bases and J 1 base, with 10 bases left between them. Germline V gene lookup returns CDR1 DFQATT and CDR2 SNEGSKA (reference sequence). The CDR3 here is CSARLWGSYNEQFF. CDR3 coding DNA: TGCAGTGCTAGGTTGTGGGGGTCCTACAATGAGCAGTTCTTC.

This chain's CDR3 is CASSLSGLSYNEQFF. The CDR3 region has the DNA TGTGCCAGCAGCTTGAGCGGACTATCCTACAATGAGCAGTTCTTC. The chain recombines TRBV7-3 with TRBJ2-1; tentative D call: TRBD2 (6 bases). The CDR3 totals 15 residues. Germline V lookup: CDR1 SGHTA, CDR2 FQGTGA. Trimming cost V 3 bases and J 1 base, with 10 bases left between them.

In nucleotides, the CDR3 is TGTGCCAGCAGTGAATTCTCGAGGGGAACAGATACGCAGTATTTT. Protein sequence: CASSEFSRGTDTQYF. The gene calls are TRBV25-1 and TRBJ2-3, with D perhaps being TRBD1 or TRBD2 (5 bases each). The CDR3 is made up of 15 amino acids. V gave up 1 base and J gave up 3 bases, with 11 bases separating them. Germline lookup yields CDR1 MGHDK and CDR2 SYGVNS.